The 18 T cell receptor beta chains given below trace back to one sample, sequenced in a study of cytomegalovirus exposure and HLA in healthy donors. A multiplex PCR was run with 60 Vbeta primers and 13 Jbeta primers. Sequenced by immunoSEQ multiplex PCR; TCRdb stores in-frame clones only, minus some. The repertoire includes nearly 110,000 clones, 82% of them detected once, and 1.6% sits in the top ten. Sequenced material: PBMCs. The receptors here all came from a man in his fifties in good health and CMV-seronegative.

The V and J genes are TRBV10-2 and TRBJ2-1, with 9 nucleotides matching TRBD2. V dropped 6 bases and J dropped 12; count of bases not matched to a gene: 15. The germline V gene encodes CDR1 WSHSY and CDR2 SAAADI. The CDR3 is made up of 15 amino acids. The CDR3 sequence: CASRLEREATMMQFF. The CDR3 nucleotides read TGCGCCAGCAGGCTCGAGCGGGAGGCCACAATGATGCAGTTCTTC.

The genes are TRBV9 and TRBJ1-4, with 10 nucleotides matching TRBD1. The CDR3 spans 15 residues. V lost 3 bases, J lost 7 bases, and 6 bases stayed unmatched. The germline gives CDR1 SGDLS, CDR2 YYNGEE. CDR3 in DNA: TGTGCCAGCAGCGAGACAGGGGGCTTCGGTGAAAAACTGTTTTTT. Translating it yields CASSETGGFGEKLFF.

The V and J genes are TRBV7-6 and TRBJ1-1; TRBD1 agrees at 8 bases. The CDR3 sequence is 18 residues long. CDR1 SGHVS and CDR2 FNYEAQ come from the germline V gene. V lost 0 bases and J lost 3; bases outside the gene matches: 12. Here the CDR3 reads CASSLAPQGAGVDTEAFF. CDR3 DNA: TGTGCCAGCAGCTTAGCCCCTCAGGGGGCGGGCGTTGACACTGAAGCTTTCTTT.

This sequence joins TRBV27 and TRBJ1-1; D gene unclear. Germline values: CDR1 MNHEY, CDR2 SMNVEV (reference sequence). V was pared by 5 bases and J by 2 bases, with 15 bases between. The CDR3 is 15 amino acids. This chain's CDR3 is CASSPRGQANTEAFF. The CDR3 coding sequence is TGTGCCAGCAGTCCCAGAGGGCAGGCAAACACTGAAGCTTTCTTT.

The V gene is TRBV6-6, the J gene TRBJ1-3; D gene uncertain. CDR1 is MNHNY, CDR2 SVGAGI, per germline (reference sequence). The CDR3 sequence is 14 residues long. V lost 7 bases to trimming and J lost 2 bases, with 12 bases between them. The CDR3, as DNA: TGTGCCAGCAAAAGAGGGTCGGCTGGAAACACCATATATTTT. This encodes CASKRGSAGNTIYF.

This clone was seen a single time. The chain is built from TRBV30 and TRBJ2-5; 9 nucleotides agree with TRBD1. V trimming: 6 bases; J trimming: 4 bases; junction bases outside the gene matches: 12. Germline CDR1 reads GTSNPN; CDR2 reads SVGIG (reference sequence). The CDR3 extends over 15 amino acids. CDR3 loop: CACIVKDRGRETQYF. The DNA for the CDR3 is TGTGCCTGTATCGTTAAGGACAGGGGAAGAGAGACCCAGTACTTC.

V usage is TRBV4-1 and J usage is TRBJ2-1, with 9 bases identical to TRBD1. This CDR3 has 16 amino acids. The J segment lost 7 bases and the V segment lost 4 bases, leaving 11 bases of the junction unmatched. Germline V gene data show CDR1 as MGHRA and CDR2 as YSYEKL. DNA of the CDR3: TGCGCCAGCAGCCTAGGGACAGGGAGGGGGGGGAATGAGCAGTTCTTC. Translation: CASSLGTGRGGNEQFF.

This clone was observed a single time. This chain joins TRBV2 and TRBJ2-1; no reliable D call. Trimming cost V 3 bases and J 7 bases, with 4 bases left between them. CDR1 and CDR2 (germline): SNHLY, FYNNEI. The CDR3 has 11 residues. The CDR3 loop reads CASSDENEQFF. CDR3 bases: TGTGCCAGCAGTGATGAGAATGAGCAGTTCTTC.

This clone was recorded only once. V usage is TRBV7-9 and J usage is TRBJ2-2, with 8 positions matching TRBD2. This CDR3 contains 16 residues. The V gene end was trimmed by 4 bases and the J gene end by 6 bases; junction bases not matched to a gene: 10. CDR1 and CDR2 (germline): SEHNR, FQNEAQ (reference sequence). Here the CDR3 reads CASSSGGSGGAGELFF. The DNA of the CDR3 is TGTGCCAGCAGCTCAGGAGGCTCGGGGGGGGCCGGGGAGCTGTTTTTT.

This clone was seen more than once but under ten times. The chain couples TRBV6-1 to TRBJ2-7, with 9 bases fitting TRBD1. The germline gives CDR1 MNHNS, CDR2 SASEGT. The CDR3 runs to 15 residues. The ends lost 4 bases at V and 4 bases at J; junction bases unmatched: 8. This chain's CDR3 is CASSALPGQGYEQYV. DNA for the CDR3: TGTGCCAGCAGTGCCCTGCCGGGACAGGGATACGAGCAGTACGTC.

V usage is TRBV5-6 and J usage is TRBJ1-2, with TRBD1 identical over 7 bases. Germline V gene sequence: CDR1 SGHDT, CDR2 YYEEEE. This CDR3 is 17 amino acids long. V lost 6 bases to trimming and J lost 8 bases; unmatched junction nucleotides: 22. As DNA, the CDR3 is TGTGCCAGCACCGCCCTGGGACAGAATCCTATCCTTGAGGGCTACACCTTC. It yields the protein CASTALGQNPILEGYTF.

The gene calls are TRBV4-1 and TRBJ1-4; D uncertain. The CDR3 runs to 16 residues. Trimming shortened V by 1 base and J by 7 bases, and 16 bases separated the two germline ends. The germline V gene has CDR1 MGHRA and CDR2 YSYEKL. The CDR3 region has the DNA TGCGCCAGCAGCCAAGTGCCGACGGCTACGGGTGAAAAACTGTTTTTT. Translating it yields CASSQVPTATGEKLFF.

This clone appeared a few times. V gene TRBV7-2 combines with J gene TRBJ2-3; 8 bases fit TRBD2. Trimming took 4 bases from V and 7 from J; bases not matched to a gene: 7. The V gene's germline CDR1 is SGHTA and CDR2 FQGNSA. The CDR3 has 14 amino acids. In nucleotides, the CDR3 is TGTGCCAGCAGCTACCGAGCGGGGGCCTATACGCAGTATTTT. Residues: CASSYRAGAYTQYF.

The chain is built from TRBV7-9 and TRBJ1-1, with D perhaps TRBD1 (5 bases). The CDR3 contains 16 residues. Looked up from germline, CDR1 is SEHNR and CDR2 is FQNEAQ (reference sequence). V gave up 6 bases and J gave up 0 bases, with 17 bases separating them. The CDR3 bases are TGTGCCAGCAGTTCGACGGGGGGGAGACTGAACACTGAAGCTTTCTTT. Translated: CASSSTGGRLNTEAFF.

The chain has TRBV7-9 and TRBJ2-1, with 12 bases fitting TRBD2. Trimming cost V 1 base and J 7 bases; bases outside gene matches: 2. The CDR3 length is 15 residues. Per the germline V gene, CDR1 is SEHNR and CDR2 is FQNEAQ (reference sequence). CDR3: CASSLGLAGGNEQFF. DNA of the CDR3: TGTGCCAGCAGCTTAGGGCTAGCGGGGGGGAATGAGCAGTTCTTC.

This clone was found once. V usage is TRBV19 and J usage is TRBJ2-3; TRBD2 aligns across 11 bases. The CDR3 consists of 16 residues. The germline CDR1 and CDR2 sequences are LNHDA and SQIVND (reference sequence). V was pared by 6 bases and J by 4 bases, with 9 bases of the junction left unmatched. In nucleotides, the CDR3 is TGTGCCAGTAGGAACCCGGGACTAGCGGAGGCAGATACGCAGTATTTT. Translated, it gives CASRNPGLAEADTQYF.

The genes are TRBV5-6 and TRBJ1-2; D might be TRBD1 (5 bases). The germline gives CDR1 SGHDT, CDR2 YYEEEE. V was pared by 0 bases and J by 7 bases, with 7 bases between. The CDR3 extends over 12 amino acids. CDR3: CASSLADSGYTF. CDR3 nucleotide sequence: TGTGCCAGCAGCTTGGCTGACAGTGGCTACACCTTC. Looking up the rest from reference TRBV5-6 and TRBJ1-2 gives the full variable domain: DAGVTQSPTHLIKTRGQQVTLRCSPKSGHDTVSWYQQALGQGPQFIFQYYEEEERQRGNFPDRFSGHQFPNYSSELNVNALLLGDSALYLCASSLADSGYTFGSGTRLTVV.

The chain joins TRBV29-1 to TRBJ1-2, with D perhaps matching TRBD1 (6 bases). Germline loops: CDR1 SQVTM, CDR2 ANQGSEA. V shed 3 bases and J shed 8 bases, with 13 bases lying between them. The CDR3 spans 12 residues. CDR3 DNA: TGCAGCGTTGATTTCCAGGGGCCGGGCTACACCTTC. It encodes CSVDFQGPGYTF.